Shown below are 15 T cell receptor beta chains from a single sample sequenced in a study of pediatric ulcerative colitis (dated by TCRdb to between 2018 and 2021). The method behind the library was the immunoSEQ multiplex PCR assay. In TCRdb, the immuneACCESS table is reduced to in-frame sequences with V and J assigned. These tables do not hold every clone; where another copy was compared, an unresolved V gene accounts for under half, and the others remain unexplained. This sample has tens of thousands of clones in its table, and about four fifths of those were observed once. The ten largest make up over 3% of the sample. During colonoscopy, one to two pinch biopsies were obtained from the rectum for research. The material sequenced was gut tissue. These receptors were obtained from a girl aged 5-17 years with moderate ulcerative colitis.

The chain links TRBV4-3 to TRBJ1-4; unclear D gene. Germline V gives CDR1 LGHNA, CDR2 YSLEER. The CDR3 has 17 amino acids. V dropped 0 bases and J dropped 8 bases, with 19 bases sitting between them. The CDR3, as DNA: TGCGCCAGCAGCCAAGATTTGGGGATCCGCCTTTCGGAAAAACTGTTTTTT. Its translation is CASSQDLGIRLSEKLFF.

This clone was counted between two and nine times. The chain carries TRBV11-3 and TRBJ2-1; 11 positions agree with TRBD2. Germline-derived CDR1 and CDR2 are SGHNT and YENEEA. This CDR3 has 16 amino acids. Trimming removed 1 base from V and 2 bases from J; junction bases left unmatched: 1. The chain's CDR3 is CASSLGSGGAYNEQFF. The CDR3 nucleotides are TGTGCCAGCAGCTTAGGTAGCGGGGGGGCCTACAATGAGCAGTTCTTC. The complete variable domain, with remaining parts taken from reference TRBV11-3 and TRBJ2-1, reads EAGVVQSPRYKIIEKKQPVAFWCNPISGHNTLYWYLQNLGQGPELLIRYENEEAVDDSQLPKDRFSAERLKGVDSTLKIQPAELGDSAVYLCASSLGSGGAYNEQFFGPGTRLTVL.

The gene calls are TRBV19 and TRBJ2-4; D call uncertain. This CDR3 contains 16 residues. Trimming took 5 bases from V and 0 from J, leaving 14 bases between them. Germline CDR1 and CDR2: LNHDA and SQIVND (reference sequence). The CDR3 spells CASSPPPGVAKNIQYF. The DNA of the CDR3 is TGTGCCAGTAGTCCACCTCCAGGAGTAGCCAAAAACATTCAGTACTTC.

This chain uses TRBV29-1 with TRBJ1-2; tentative D call: TRBD1 (5 bases). V lost 5 bases to trimming and J lost 4 bases, with 11 bases between them. In germline, CDR1 is SQVTM, CDR2 ANQGSEA. The CDR3 covers 12 residues. CDR3 nucleotide sequence: TGCAGCGTTTCCGGGACGGGCTATGGCTACACCTTC. It yields the protein CSVSGTGYGYTF. Full variable domain (outside the CDR3, taken from reference TRBV29-1 and TRBJ1-2): SAVISQKPSRDICQRGTSLTIQCQVDSQVTMMFWYRQQPGQSLTLIATANQGSEATYESGFVIDKFPISRPNLTFSTLTVSNMSPEDSSIYLCSVSGTGYGYTFGSGTRLTVV.

This sequence joins TRBV6-5 and TRBJ1-2; 9 positions agree with TRBD1. V dropped 6 bases and J dropped 4; count of bases not matched to a gene: 6. The CDR3 is made up of 14 amino acids. From germline, CDR1 is MNHEY and CDR2 SVGAGI. Here the CDR3 DNA reads TGTGCCAGCAGAAGGGGACAGGGAAGCTATGGCTACACCTTC. Protein sequence: CASRRGQGSYGYTF.

The genes are TRBV6-5 and TRBJ2-2; D is perhaps TRBD2 (6 bases). The CDR3 is made up of 14 amino acids. The germline V and J ends were trimmed by 8 bases and 2 bases, with 12 bases remaining between them. The germline gives CDR1 MNHEY, CDR2 SVGAGI. The CDR3 DNA sequence: TGTGCCAGCCGTTTGCGGGGAAACACCGGGGAGCTGTTTTTT. It specifies CASRLRGNTGELFF.

In this sample, this clone turned up a few times. The chain recombines TRBV11-2 with TRBJ2-5, with TRBD2 identical over 7 bases. Unmatched junction bases numbered 11, after V lost 5 bases and J lost 8 bases. This CDR3 contains 14 residues. Germline V CDR1 and CDR2: SGHAT, FQNNGV. The chain's CDR3 is CASSPGLQPGTQYF. The CDR3 DNA reads TGTGCCAGCAGCCCGGGACTACAACCCGGAACCCAGTACTTC.

About this clone: Other DNA sequences from this sample encode an identical CDR3 as well. This rearrangement joins TRBV20-1 to TRBJ2-5; D call uncertain. There are 10 residues in the CDR3. Trimming left V 4 bases short and J 3 bases short, with 3 bases between. The germline gives CDR1 DFQATT, CDR2 SNEGSKA (reference sequence). CDR3 sequence reads: CSAIKETQYF. The CDR3, as DNA: TGCAGTGCTATAAAAGAGACCCAGTACTTC.

The sample holds one count of this clone. The V and J genes are TRBV30 and TRBJ2-1, with D possibly being TRBD1 (5 bases). The CDR3 sequence is 18 residues long. Per germline, CDR1 GTSNPN and CDR2 SVGIG (reference sequence). Trimming shortened V by 2 bases and J by 2 bases, and 22 bases separated the two germline ends. The CDR3 DNA is TGTGCCTGGAGTCCAGAAGGCGGTTGGGGCTTTACCTACAATGAGCAGTTCTTC. Translated: CAWSPEGGWGFTYNEQFF.

This sequence joins TRBV10-1 and TRBJ2-1, with 7 bases matching TRBD2. The CDR3 is 16 amino acids. After removal of 9 bases from V and 1 base from J, the junction contained 12 bases not matched to a gene. Germline assignment: CDR1 WNHNN and CDR2 SYGVQD (reference sequence). The CDR3 sequence is CASSLLALSSYNEQFF. The CDR3 DNA reads as TGCGCCAGTTCCCTACTAGCGTTATCTTCCTACAATGAGCAGTTCTTC.

The chain couples TRBV30 to TRBJ2-5; unclear D gene. The J call could be wrong; TRBJ2-7 is a better fit for the DNA end. CDR1 is GTSNPN and CDR2 is SVGIG in the germline V gene (reference sequence). The CDR3 contains 13 residues. CDR3: CAGAVALAYEQYF. The CDR3, as DNA: TGTGCCGGAGCCGTAGCTCTTGCCTACGAGCAGTACTTC.

This sequence joins TRBV5-1 and TRBJ2-7; TRBD2 might be the D (6 bases). Germline V CDR1 and CDR2: SGHRS, YFSETQ. CDR3 length: 16 residues. Deletions cut 2 bases from V and 5 bases from J, with 20 bases between. As DNA, the CDR3 is TGCGCCAGCAGCTTATCGACAGTACTTGGCGGGGACGAGCAGTACTTC. Translated: CASSLSTVLGGDEQYF.

The rearrangement joins TRBV2 to TRBJ2-7; a possible D gene is TRBD2 (6 bases). This CDR3 region has 11 residues. V lost 10 bases to trimming and J lost 2 bases, with 9 bases between them. CDR1 and CDR2 from the germline V gene are SNHLY and FYNNEI. CDR3 sequence: CATSSAYEQYF. The CDR3 nucleotides read TGTGCCACCTCTAGCGCCTACGAGCAGTACTTC.

This clone appeared a few times. This chain uses TRBV19 with TRBJ2-2; 9 bases line up with TRBD2. J gave up 4 bases and V 3 bases, and 6 bases lay outside the gene matches. Looked up from germline, CDR1 is LNHDA and CDR2 is SQIVND (reference sequence). The CDR3 runs to 16 residues. The chain's CDR3 is CASSMGLARSTGELFF. The CDR3 DNA is TGTGCCAGTAGTATGGGACTAGCTCGATCCACCGGGGAGCTGTTTTTT.

For this clone: The germline gene is not matched at one end of the junction; a read error may be the cause. V and J are TRBV4-1 and TRBJ1-2; 12 bases match TRBD1. The CDR3 totals 16 residues. The germline V gene encodes CDR1 MGHRA and CDR2 YSYEKL. The DNA for the CDR3 is TGCGCCAGCAGCCGAAAGGAGGGCGGGGACAGGGGGCAGGGGAACTTC. It specifies CASSRKEGGDRGQGNF.